This T cell receptor beta chain is drawn from a study of radiation and T cells in renal cell carcinoma. On the study more broadly: Nephrectomy followed 15 Gy stereotactic body radiation by 4 weeks. Findings and caveats of the study: Top tumor clonotypes rose in blood 2 weeks post-radiation, then contracted.

Some clones are missing from TCRdb's copy, which holds only in-frame ones; the method was immunoSEQ multiplex PCR. The table shows 130,000 to 150,000 clones, with about 87% occurring only once. A word on this clone: The antigen remains undetermined.

This sample's time point: baseline pretreatment blood. Treatment indicated: 15 Gy SBRT to primary tumor, nephrectomy 4 weeks later. Trimming took 8 bases from V and 0 from J; bases not matched to a gene: 3. CDR1 and CDR2 from the germline V gene are SNHLY and FYNNEI. The CDR3 is 14 residues long. The receptor's source is a woman between 70 and 85 years old with renal cell carcinoma. The rearrangement uses TRBV2 and TRBJ2-3; 9 nucleotides agree with TRBD2. This specimen consisted of blood, obtained from a patient whose treatment included radiotherapy and nephrectomy. CDR3 bases: TGTGCCAGCCATAGCGGGGGTAGCACAGATACGCAGTATTTT. Encoded protein: CASHSGGSTDTQYF.